This section outlines one T cell receptor beta chain sequence together with its context. Its target is unknown. The V and J ends lost 4 bases and 6 bases respectively, with 16 bases between them. Per the germline V gene, CDR1 is SQVTM and CDR2 is ANQGSEA. There are 13 residues in the CDR3. This entry is derived from a study of CD8+CD57+ T cells in acquired aplastic anemia. Study-wide context: Roughly 3.2 ug was the average amount of DNA from sorted CD4+ and CD8+ cells.

Broader study findings: Patients had roughly 29 CD8+ CDR3 sequences in common with controls (the shared set). Controls and patients did not differ significantly in CD8+ Simpson's diversity.

Genomic DNA acted as the template from which TCR beta VDJ combination and CDR3 sequence profiling were carried out. One entry per CDR3 protein, called by TCRdb with MiXCR from the reads. The sample comprises roughly 180,000 distinct CDR3 sequences, over 60% of which are singletons, and about 43% rests with the top ten. The receptor's source is a human donor with severe aplastic anemia or a healthy control (not recorded which). J is TRBJ2-7 and V is TRBV29-1; perhaps TRBD2 as D (7 bases). Specimen: sorted CD4+, CD8+, or CD8+CD57+ T cells (not recorded which) from PBMCs. Here the CDR3 reads CSVGDNWEGEQYF. DNA of the CDR3: TGCAGCGTTGGGGACAATTGGGAGGGCGAGCAGTACTTC.